This TCR beta chain was captured by sequencing in a study of blood T cell repertoires in COVID-19. The V gene's germline CDR1 is MNHNS and CDR2 SASEGT. The CDR3 has 13 residues. Trimming removed 3 bases at V and 1 base at J, with 4 bases between. Methods used by the authors: Cell counts per sample came from amplifying reference gene primers. Sequenced by immunoSEQ multiplex PCR; TCRdb stores in-frame clones only, minus some. The V and J calls and the clone size are those of that table, but D and trimming were determined from the DNA. In the table there are approximately 200,000 clones, about nine tenths of which are singletons.

The origin of this receptor is a man younger than 40 in a cohort exposed to, infected with or recovered from COVID-19 (not recorded which). The chain recombines TRBV6-1 with TRBJ1-5; no reliable D call. The sample consisted of PBMCs or T cells enriched from blood (not recorded which). In nucleotides, the CDR3 is TGTGCCAGCAGTGATGCGAGCAATCAGCCCCAGCATTTT. Protein product: CASSDASNQPQHF.